A single sample is the source of the 31 T cell receptor beta chains below, sequenced in a study of CD8 T cells in Susac syndrome. The RNA, about 0.5 to 1 ug, was put through reverse transcription using random hexamers. TCRdb redid the calling of the immunoSEQ multiplex PCR reads with MiXCR, one entry per CDR3 protein. This sample has 150,000 or so distinct CDR3 sequences, with just over 90% found just once. The sequenced sample was CD4+ T cells from PBMCs. These receptors originate from a human donor in good health.

This clonotype was counted a single time. This chain links TRBV7-2 with TRBJ1-2; a possible D gene is TRBD1 (5 bases). CDR3 size: 15 residues. The ends were cut back, 1 base at V and 5 bases at J, with 14 bases in the middle. CDR1 SGHTA and CDR2 FQGNSA come from the germline V gene. The CDR3 sequence: CASSLGVGEGYGYTF. The CDR3 nucleotides read TGTGCCAGCAGCTTAGGGGTGGGGGAAGGGTATGGCTACACCTTC.

The CDR3 bases are TGTGCCTGGGTCAGACAGGGCAATGAGCAGTTCTTC. This codes for CAWVRQGNEQFF. The chain has TRBV30 and TRBJ2-1; 7 bases are a match to TRBD1. V dropped 5 bases and J dropped 6; count of bases not matched to a gene: 4. CDR1 and CDR2 from the germline V gene are GTSNPN and SVGIG (reference sequence). The CDR3 totals 12 residues.

The rearrangement joins TRBV2 to TRBJ2-7, with D possibly TRBD1 on 5 matching bases. Germline V gene sequence: CDR1 SNHLY, CDR2 FYNNEI. This CDR3 is built from 12 residues. V was clipped by 6 bases and J by 0 bases, with 6 bases between them. The CDR3: CASRTDSYEQYF. In nucleotides, the CDR3 is TGTGCCAGCAGGACAGACTCCTACGAGCAGTACTTC.

The CDR3 spells CAWSRQAAYNEQFF. The CDR3 region has the DNA TGTGCCTGGAGTCGACAGGCGGCCTACAATGAGCAGTTCTTC. The chain links TRBV30 to TRBJ2-1; D might be TRBD1 (6 bases). The CDR3 runs to 14 residues. Per the germline V gene, CDR1 is GTSNPN and CDR2 is SVGIG (reference sequence). V shed 2 bases and J shed 2 bases, with 10 bases lying between them.

The V call is TRBV2, the J call TRBJ1-2; 7 bases agree with TRBD1. The V and J ends lost 6 bases and 5 bases, in that order; junction bases with no gene match: 6. CDR3 length equals 13 residues. CDR1 and CDR2 (germline): SNHLY, FYNNEI. CDR3 nucleotide sequence: TGTGCCAGCAGCGGACAGGAACTTTATGGCTACACCTTC. This translates into CASSGQELYGYTF. The full variable domain, rest sourced from reference TRBV2 and TRBJ1-2, is EPEVTQTPSHQVTQMGQEVILRCVPISNHLYFYWYRQILGQKVEFLVSFYNNEISEKSEIFDDQFSVERPDGSNFTLKIRSTKLEDSAMYFCASSGQELYGYTFGSGTRLTVV.

This chain links TRBV12-3 or TRBV12-4 with TRBJ2-2, with D perhaps given as TRBD1 or TRBD2 (5 bases each). This CDR3 is 18 amino acids long. The V end lost 5 bases, the J end lost 6 bases, and 25 bases lay between the germline ends. CDR3 sequence (DNA): TGTGCCAGCAGTACCCCCCCTGTTTGGGGGAGTAGAGCCGGGGAGCTGTTTTTT. This codes for CASSTPPVWGSRAGELFF.

The chain joins TRBV7-6 to TRBJ2-7; 7 nucleotides agree with TRBD1. The CDR3 sequence is 18 residues long. CDR1 is SGHVS and CDR2 is FNYEAQ in the germline V gene. The V gene end was trimmed by 3 bases and the J gene end by 2 bases; junction bases not matched to a gene: 16. CDR3 nucleotide sequence: TGTGCCAGCAGCTTGGTTCCGGCAGGGGGACGAGGGGCCTACGAGCAGTACTTC. Its protein is CASSLVPAGGRGAYEQYF.

V usage is TRBV20-1 and J usage is TRBJ1-4, with D tentatively TRBD1 (6 bases). The V and J ends lost 3 bases and 8 bases respectively, with 13 bases between them. Germline CDR1 is DFQATT and CDR2 is SNEGSKA (reference sequence). The CDR3 loop spans 13 amino acids. For the CDR3, the DNA is TGCAGTGCTAGCGGGGGCTTAGGGGAAAAACTGTTTTTT. Protein product: CSASGGLGEKLFF.

The J gene is TRBJ2-2, the V gene TRBV9; no reliable D call. Deletions cut 2 bases from V and 3 bases from J, with 11 bases between. This CDR3 region has 15 residues. Germline V lookup: CDR1 SGDLS, CDR2 YYNGEE. This chain's CDR3 is CASSVVSAYTGELFF. The CDR3, as DNA: TGTGCCAGCAGCGTCGTATCAGCCTACACCGGGGAGCTGTTTTTT. Looking up the rest from reference TRBV9 and TRBJ2-2 gives the full variable domain: DSGVTQTPKHLITATGQRVTLRCSPRSGDLSVYWYQQSLDQGLQFLIQYYNGEERAKGNILERFSAQQFPDLHSELNLSSLELGDSALYFCASSVVSAYTGELFFGEGSRLTVL.

Only one count was recorded for this clonotype. The DNA for the CDR3 is TGTGCCATTAGGGCTTATAATTCACCCCTCCACTTT. Translating it yields CAIRAYNSPLHF. The chain links TRBV10-3 to TRBJ1-6; D remains ambiguous. This CDR3 has 12 amino acids. Germline lookup yields CDR1 ENHRY and CDR2 SYGVKD. The V and J ends lost 9 bases and 4 bases respectively, with 7 bases between them.

The chain has TRBV4-1 and TRBJ2-7, with D possibly being TRBD2 (6 bases). Trimming shortened V by 1 base and J by 2 bases, and 12 bases separated the two germline ends. The CDR3 sequence is 15 residues long. CDR1 MGHRA and CDR2 YSYEKL come from the germline V gene. The CDR3 is CASSQAGGTPYEQYF. The CDR3 DNA follows: TGCGCCAGCAGCCAAGCGGGCGGGACGCCCTACGAGCAGTACTTC.

V and J are TRBV23-1 and TRBJ1-1; D remains unclear. TRBV23-1 is an open reading frame whose function is uncertain. V shed 7 bases and J shed 10 bases, with 16 bases lying between them. This CDR3 region has 12 residues. The CDR3 nucleotides are TGCGCCAGCACGCGGTTCGGATGGCCAGCTTTCTTT. Its protein is CASTRFGWPAFF.

The chain couples TRBV7-2 to TRBJ2-4; TRBD2 matches 7 bases. The CDR3 has 15 residues. The trim removed 1 base at V and 10 bases at J, leaving 10 bases unmatched. Germline CDR1 reads SGHTA; CDR2 reads FQGNSA. The chain's CDR3 is CASSLVGLAAQIQYF. CDR3 nucleotide sequence: TGTGCCAGCAGCTTAGTGGGGCTAGCGGCCCAAATTCAGTACTTC. The full variable domain, completed using reference TRBV7-2 and TRBJ2-4, is GAGVSQSPSNKVTEKGKDVELRCDPISGHTALYWYRQSLGQGLEFLIYFQGNSAPDKSGLPSDRFSAERTGGSVSTLTIQRTQQEDSAVYLCASSLVGLAAQIQYFGAGTRLSVL.

The chain couples TRBV4-3 to TRBJ2-3; TRBD1 aligns across 9 bases. The CDR3 covers 16 residues. V was clipped by 4 bases and J by 3 bases; unmatched bases: 8. The germline V gene has CDR1 LGHNA and CDR2 YSLEER. CDR3 in DNA: TGCGCCAGCAGCCGAAGAGACAGGGGGTGGACAGATACGCAGTATTTT. Encoded protein: CASSRRDRGWTDTQYF.

The chain recombines TRBV28 with TRBJ1-1, with a weak D call TRBD1 (5 bases). Germline values: CDR1 MDHEN, CDR2 SYDVKM. Trimming shortened V by 4 bases and J by 4 bases, and 10 bases separated the two germline ends. This CDR3 has 13 residues. This chain's CDR3 is CASSSGRGTEAFF. CDR3 coding DNA: TGTGCCAGCAGTTCAGGGAGGGGCACTGAAGCTTTCTTT.

The rearrangement joins TRBV6-5 to TRBJ2-7; 7 nucleotides agree with TRBD1. V lost 7 bases and J lost 4; bases outside the gene matches: 10. In germline, CDR1 is MNHEY, CDR2 SVGAGI. This CDR3 region has 14 residues. The CDR3: CASNMDRLPYEQYF. CDR3 in DNA: TGTGCCAGCAATATGGACAGGTTGCCGTACGAGCAGTACTTC.

The chain links TRBV7-2 to TRBJ2-1; 11 nucleotides match TRBD2. Germline V CDR1 and CDR2: SGHTA, FQGNSA. The CDR3 totals 16 residues. V was pared by 5 bases and J by 5 bases, with 8 bases of the junction left unmatched. The CDR3, as DNA: TGTGCCAGCAGCCAATTTAGCGGGGGGGCGAACAATGAGCAGTTCTTC. Protein: CASSQFSGGANNEQFF.

V is TRBV29-1 and J is TRBJ1-2; D is possibly TRBD1 (6 bases). Germline V gene data show CDR1 as SQVTM and CDR2 as ANQGSEA. V was pared by 8 bases and J by 3 bases, with 16 bases between. The CDR3 totals 13 residues. The CDR3 DNA reads as TGCAGCTTTTCCCTACAGGGTTACTATGGCTACACCTTC. Its protein is CSFSLQGYYGYTF.

The J gene is TRBJ2-2, the V gene TRBV4-1; 10 bases fit TRBD1. CDR3 size: 18 residues. Per the germline V gene, CDR1 is MGHRA and CDR2 is YSYEKL. With V trimmed by 1 base and J by 3 bases, 8 bases remained unmatched. The CDR3 region is CASSQGIWDRGYTGELFF. The CDR3 DNA follows: TGCGCCAGCAGCCAAGGGATCTGGGACAGGGGCTACACCGGGGAGCTGTTTTTT.

The chain is built from TRBV3-1 and TRBJ2-3; TRBD1 or TRBD2 may be the D gene (5 bases each). The CDR3 contains 13 residues. CDR1 and CDR2 (germline): LGHDT, YNNKEL (reference sequence). Trimming took 8 bases from V and 5 from J, leaving 14 bases between them. DNA for the CDR3: TGTGCCAGCGGTACAGGAGGAGAAGATACGCAGTATTTT. Encoded protein: CASGTGGEDTQYF.

The genes are TRBV24-1 and TRBJ1-5; D is unclear. V lost 4 bases, J lost 7 bases, and 7 bases lay in between. The CDR3 extends over 12 amino acids. Germline CDR1 and CDR2: KGHDR and SFDVKD. CDR3 amino acids: CATSDQNQPQHF. DNA for the CDR3: TGTGCCACCAGTGACCAAAACCAGCCCCAGCATTTT.

The chain carries TRBV6-2 or TRBV6-3 and TRBJ1-5; D might be TRBD1 (6 bases). CDR1 is MNHEY, CDR2 SVGEGT, per germline. V was cut by 10 bases and J by 0 bases, with 10 bases left in between. The CDR3 is 13 residues long. The CDR3 here is CATDRNSNQPQHF. In DNA, the CDR3 is TGTGCCACCGACAGGAATAGCAATCAGCCCCAGCATTTT.

This clonotype turned up a few times. The J gene is TRBJ1-1, the V gene TRBV12-3 or TRBV12-4, with D unclear. The V end lost 2 bases, the J end lost 2 bases, and 6 bases lay between the germline ends. CDR3 size: 13 residues. DNA for the CDR3: TGTGCCAGCAGTTTAAGGAGAAACACTGAAGCTTTCTTT. Translation: CASSLRRNTEAFF.

The genes are TRBV5-1 and TRBJ2-2; TRBD2 aligns across 10 bases. Looked up from germline, CDR1 is SGHRS and CDR2 is YFSETQ. V shed 5 bases, J shed 1 base, and the junction held 5 bases outside the gene matches. The CDR3 length is 16 residues. Here the CDR3 DNA reads TGCGCCAGCAGATTATGGACTAGCGGGAACACCGGGGAGCTGTTTTTT. It specifies CASRLWTSGNTGELFF.

The rearrangement joins TRBV9 to TRBJ2-1; 16 positions match TRBD2. Germline lookup yields CDR1 SGDLS and CDR2 YYNGEE. V was clipped by 3 bases and J by 15 bases; unmatched bases: 12. This CDR3 has 16 residues. CDR3 amino acids: CASSEISGLAGGLLFF. The CDR3, as DNA: TGTGCCAGCAGCGAAATCTCGGGACTAGCGGGAGGGTTGTTGTTCTTC.

This chain joins TRBV30 and TRBJ1-2; D is undetermined. V was shortened by 1 base and J by 4 bases, with 13 bases between the two germline ends. CDR3 size: 14 residues. From germline, CDR1 is GTSNPN and CDR2 SVGIG (reference sequence). CDR3 residues: CAWSAASVFYGYTF. The CDR3 DNA follows: TGTGCCTGGAGTGCCGCTAGCGTGTTCTATGGCTACACCTTC. Based on the CDR3 plus reference TRBV30 and TRBJ1-2, the full variable domain is SQTIHQWPATLVQPVGSPLSLECTVEGTSNPNLYWYRQAAGRGLQLLFYSVGIGQISSEVPQNLSASRPQDRQFILSSKKLLLSDSGFYLCAWSAASVFYGYTFGSGTRLTVV.

Only one count was recorded for this clonotype. The J gene is TRBJ2-5, the V gene TRBV30; D is possibly TRBD2 (5 bases). Trimming took off 0 bases at V and 5 bases at J, with 7 bases between the two ends. Germline-derived CDR1 and CDR2 are GTSNPN and SVGIG (reference sequence). The CDR3 loop spans 12 amino acids. CDR3 sequence reads: CAWSVPGETQYF. CDR3 DNA sequence: TGTGCCTGGAGTGTACCGGGGGAGACCCAGTACTTC.

The rearrangement uses TRBV20-1 and TRBJ2-6; D gene uncertain. The CDR3 extends over 13 amino acids. The germline gives CDR1 DFQATT, CDR2 SNEGSKA (reference sequence). V lost 3 bases, J lost 1 base, and 4 bases lay in between. The CDR3 nucleotides read TGCAGTGCTAGTCTATCTGGGGCCAACGTCCTGACTTTC. Translated, it gives CSASLSGANVLTF.

The chain recombines TRBV6-2 or TRBV6-3 with TRBJ1-2; D call uncertain. Germline-derived CDR1 and CDR2 are MNHEY and SVGEGT. V lost 2 bases and J lost 2, with 9 bases in between. The CDR3 is 14 amino acids. For the CDR3, the DNA is TGTGCCAGCAGTTACATAGGGAGCAACTATGGCTACACCTTC. Encoded protein: CASSYIGSNYGYTF.

This chain uses TRBV30 with TRBJ1-5, with 8 positions matching TRBD1. The V and J ends lost 3 bases and 5 bases, in that order; junction bases with no gene match: 6. The CDR3 has 14 amino acids. CDR1 is GTSNPN and CDR2 is SVGIG in the germline V gene (reference sequence). CDR3 in amino acids: CAWSVQGADQPQHF. For the CDR3, the DNA is TGTGCCTGGAGCGTTCAGGGGGCGGATCAGCCCCAGCATTTT.

This clonotype appeared a single time. The V call is TRBV5-6, the J call TRBJ1-1; D is possibly TRBD1 (6 bases). The V gene's germline CDR1 is SGHDT and CDR2 YYEEEE. Trimming removed 3 bases at V and 1 base at J, with 13 bases between. CDR3 size: 15 residues. The CDR3 loop is CASSYRRDTNTEAFF. The CDR3 DNA is TGTGCCAGCAGCTACCGCCGGGACACGAACACTGAAGCTTTCTTT.